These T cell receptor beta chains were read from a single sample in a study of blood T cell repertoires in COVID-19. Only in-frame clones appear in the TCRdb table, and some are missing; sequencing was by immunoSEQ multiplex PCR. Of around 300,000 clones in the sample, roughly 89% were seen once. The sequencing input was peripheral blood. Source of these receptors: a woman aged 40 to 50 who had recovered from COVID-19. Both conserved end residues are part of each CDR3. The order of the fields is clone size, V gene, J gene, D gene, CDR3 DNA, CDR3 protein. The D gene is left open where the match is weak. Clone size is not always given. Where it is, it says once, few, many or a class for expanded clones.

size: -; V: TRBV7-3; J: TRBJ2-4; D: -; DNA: TGTGCCAGCAGCTTAAACCCCCAGCGGGAAAACATTCAGTACTTC; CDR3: CASSLNPQRENIQYF
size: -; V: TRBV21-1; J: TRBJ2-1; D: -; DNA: TGTGCCAGCAGCAAAGTCAGGCGATGCTCCTACAATGAGCAGTTCTTC; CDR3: CASSKVRRCSYNEQFF
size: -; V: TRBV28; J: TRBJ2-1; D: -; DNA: TGTGCCAGCAAAAAAGCCGGAGGCTACAATGAGCAGTTCTTC; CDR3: CASKKAGGYNEQFF
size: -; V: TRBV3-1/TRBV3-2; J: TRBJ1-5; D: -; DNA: TGTGCCAGCAGCCAAGCCCTAGATGGCAATCAGCCCCAGCATTTT; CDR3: CASSQALDGNQPQHF
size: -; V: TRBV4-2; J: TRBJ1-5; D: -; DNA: TGTGCCAGCAGCCTCGAGGGTGTTAGCAATCAGCCCCAGCATTTT; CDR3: CASSLEGVSNQPQHF
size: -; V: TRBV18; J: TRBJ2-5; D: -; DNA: TGTGCCAGCTCACCATCAGGTCGAGAGACCCAGTACTTC; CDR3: CASSPSGRETQYF
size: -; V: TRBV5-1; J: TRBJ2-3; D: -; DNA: TGCGCCAGCAGCGCCGGAGCCACAGATACGCAGTATTTT; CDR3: CASSAGATDTQYF
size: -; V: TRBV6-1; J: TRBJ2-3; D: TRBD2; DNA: TGTGCCAGCAGTAAAGCCGGGACTAGCGGTTCCCTGATGAATACGCAGTATTTT; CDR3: CASSKAGTSGSLMNTQYF
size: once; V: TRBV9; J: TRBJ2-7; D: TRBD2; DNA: TGTGCCAGCAGCGTAGCCTCCACTAGCGGGAGCTACGAGCAGTACTTC; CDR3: CASSVASTSGSYEQYF
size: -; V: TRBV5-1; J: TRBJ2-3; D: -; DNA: TGCGCCAGCAGCTTCCCAAGCGGGTTAGTTACGCAGTATTTT; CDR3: CASSFPSGLVTQYF
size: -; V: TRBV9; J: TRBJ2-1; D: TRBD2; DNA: TGTGCCAGCAGCGTCGGACTAGCGGCCTACAATGAGCAGTTCTTC; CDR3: CASSVGLAAYNEQFF
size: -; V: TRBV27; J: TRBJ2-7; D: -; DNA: TGTGCCAGCAGTTTCGGGTCGAACTACGAGCAGTACTTC; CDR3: CASSFGSNYEQYF
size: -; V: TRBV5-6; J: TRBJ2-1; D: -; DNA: TGTGCCAGCAGCTTCCAGCGGGTCTCCTACAATGAGCAGTTCTTC; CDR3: CASSFQRVSYNEQFF
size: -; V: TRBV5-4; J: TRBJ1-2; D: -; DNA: TGTGCCAGCAGCAGAACTTACAGTTATGGCTACACCTTC; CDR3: CASSRTYSYGYTF
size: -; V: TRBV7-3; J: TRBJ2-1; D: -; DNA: TGTGCCAGCAGCTTAGGGGGGACGGGGAACCCATGGCACGAGCAGTTCTTC; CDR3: CASSLGGTGNPWHEQFF
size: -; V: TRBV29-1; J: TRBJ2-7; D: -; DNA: TGCAGCGTTGCAGGTTCCTACGAGCAGTACTTC; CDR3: CSVAGSYEQYF
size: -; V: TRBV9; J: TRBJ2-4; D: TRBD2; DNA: TGTGCCAGCAGCGCCAACCCGGGACTAGTAAACATTCAGTACTTC; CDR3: CASSANPGLVNIQYF
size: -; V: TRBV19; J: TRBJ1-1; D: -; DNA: TGTGCCAGTAGTCCCCGGGAGCTGAACACTGAAGCTTTCTTT; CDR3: CASSPRELNTEAFF
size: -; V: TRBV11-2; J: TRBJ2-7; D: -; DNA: TGTGCCAGCAGCTTAGATATGGCAGGGACCTACGAGCAGTACTTC; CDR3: CASSLDMAGTYEQYF
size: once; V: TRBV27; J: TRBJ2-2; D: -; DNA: TGTGCCAGCATGCCAGTGAACACCGGGGAGCTGTTTTTT; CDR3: CASMPVNTGELFF
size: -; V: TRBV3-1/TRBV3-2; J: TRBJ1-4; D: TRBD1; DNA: TGTGCCAGCAGCCAAGGACAGGGAGGAGACGAAAAACTGTTTTTT; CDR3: CASSQGQGGDEKLFF
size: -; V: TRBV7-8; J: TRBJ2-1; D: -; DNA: TGTGCCAGCAGCTCCTTTGGTGCAGGGGACAATGAGCAGTTCTTC; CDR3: CASSSFGAGDNEQFF
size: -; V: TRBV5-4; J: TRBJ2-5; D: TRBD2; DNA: TGTGCCAGCAGCCCAGACGGGACTAGCGGAGGGAAAGAGACCCAGTACTTC; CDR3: CASSPDGTSGGKETQYF
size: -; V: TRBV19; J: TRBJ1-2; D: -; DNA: TGTGCCAGTAGTATAGCGGCGACCGGGGATTATGGCTACACCTTC; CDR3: CASSIAATGDYGYTF
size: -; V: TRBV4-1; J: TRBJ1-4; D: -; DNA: TGCGCCAGCAGCCCTTCTCGACAGTCGGCCTATGAAAAACTGTTTTTT; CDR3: CASSPSRQSAYEKLFF
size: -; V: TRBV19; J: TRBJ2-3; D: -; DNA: TGTGCCAGTAGTATGACTAAACTCGCAGGCACCGATACGCAGTATTTT; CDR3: CASSMTKLAGTDTQYF
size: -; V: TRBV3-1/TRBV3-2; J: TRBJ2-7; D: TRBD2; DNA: TGTGCCAGCAGCGATAGCGGGAGGAGCTCCTACGAGCAGTACTTC; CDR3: CASSDSGRSSYEQYF
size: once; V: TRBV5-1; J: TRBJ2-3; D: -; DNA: TGCGCCAGCAGCTTCCCCCCAGGCGGGTCTAGCACAGATACGCAGTATTTT; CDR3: CASSFPPGGSSTDTQYF
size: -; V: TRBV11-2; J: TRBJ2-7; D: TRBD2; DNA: TGTGCCAGCAGGCGACACAGCCAACTAGCGGGAGAGGACGAGCAGTACTTC; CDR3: CASRRHSQLAGEDEQYF
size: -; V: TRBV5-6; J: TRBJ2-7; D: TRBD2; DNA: TGTGCCAGCAGCACCGGGGGGACTTTCTACGAGCAGTACTTC; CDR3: CASSTGGTFYEQYF
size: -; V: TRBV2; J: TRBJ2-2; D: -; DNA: TGTGCCAGCAGTGATGAGCCCTGGAGGGGCACCGGGGAGCTGTTTTTT; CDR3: CASSDEPWRGTGELFF
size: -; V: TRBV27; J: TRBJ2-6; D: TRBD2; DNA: TGTGCCAGCAGTTTAGTACCCGGGGGGGGCCTCTCTGGGGCCAACGTCCTGACTTTC; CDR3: CASSLVPGGGLSGANVLTF
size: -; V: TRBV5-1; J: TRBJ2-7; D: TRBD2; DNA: TGCGCCAGCAGGGATACTAGCGGGAGCTCCTACGAGCAGTACTTC; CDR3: CASRDTSGSSYEQYF
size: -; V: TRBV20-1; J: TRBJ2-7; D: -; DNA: TGCAGTGCTAGCCCCCTCTACGAGCAGTACTTC; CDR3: CSASPLYEQYF
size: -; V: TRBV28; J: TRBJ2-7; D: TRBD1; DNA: TGTGCCAGCAATATTCCGGGACAGGGTAACTACGAGCAGTACTTC; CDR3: CASNIPGQGNYEQYF
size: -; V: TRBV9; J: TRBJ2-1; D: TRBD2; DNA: TGTGCCAGCAGCATGCCAGGACTAGCGGGAGAGTTTTCCGGGAATGAGCAGTTCTTC; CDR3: CASSMPGLAGEFSGNEQFF
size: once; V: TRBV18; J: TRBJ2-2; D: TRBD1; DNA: TGTGCCAGCTCTCCACAGGGGGATGGAACCGGGGAGCTGTTTTTT; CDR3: CASSPQGDGTGELFF